The T cell receptor beta chain under discussion was sequenced for a study of cytomegalovirus exposure and HLA in healthy donors. Study results and limitations: The investigators catalogued 164 TCR beta chains as cytomegalovirus-associated. Solely CMV serostatus was available to characterize immune exposure.

This clone was recorded once. Antigen: not known. Use of 60 Vbeta and 13 Jbeta primers characterized the PCR. Data came from immunoSEQ multiplex PCR; TCRdb stores just in-frame clones and leaves some out. The profile shows about 110,000 clones, roughly 63% of them singletons. The CDR3 spans 14 residues. The V end lost 1 base, the J end lost 6 bases, and 12 bases lay between the germline ends. Germline V CDR1 and CDR2: KGHSH, LQKENI. This rearrangement joins TRBV18 to TRBJ1-2; D not resolved. Sample: PBMCs. The sequence was obtained from a woman aged 70-85 years in good health and CMV-seropositive. The CDR3 region is CASSPLEVGDGYTF. CDR3 DNA: TGTGCCAGCTCACCACTTGAGGTGGGTGATGGCTACACCTTC.